The rows below give T cell receptor beta chains drawn from one sample of a study of CD8 T cells in ankylosing spondylitis. TCRdb processed the 5' RACE reads anew with MiXCR; each CDR3 protein has one entry. This table has about 90,000 distinct CDR3 sequences, roughly 9% appearing once. Sequencing used blood, either unsorted or a sorted T cell fraction (not recorded which). Receptors were obtained from a male donor with ankylosing spondylitis. CDR3s include the opening cysteine and the closing phenylalanine or tryptophan. D genes are given only for firm matches. Some rows have no size entry. The others give once, few or many, or a class for an expanded clone.

>NA|TRBV7-2|TRBJ2-7|few
TGTGCCAGCAGCTTAATCGGCTACGAGCAGTACTTC
CASSLIGYEQYF
>NA|TRBV30|TRBJ2-1|NA
TGTGCCTGTTTTAGCGGACTTGAGCAGTTCTTC
CACFSGLEQFF
>TRBD2|TRBV18|TRBJ2-1|few
TGTGCCAGCTCAACGGGACTAGGATCCTACAATGAGCAGTTCTTC
CASSTGLGSYNEQFF
>TRBD2|TRBV10-3|TRBJ2-1|NA
TGTGCCATCAGTGAGTCGACTAGCGGGACCCCCTACAATGAGCAGTTCTTC
CAISESTSGTPYNEQFF
>TRBD2|TRBV6-2/TRBV6-3|TRBJ2-4|many
TGTGCCAGCAGTTACTCGAAAGCGGGAGTGGAATCGGACATTCAGTACTTC
CASSYSKAGVESDIQYF
>NA|TRBV5-5|TRBJ2-2|NA
TGTGCCAGCAGCCCAGGGTACACCGGGGAGCTGTTTTTT
CASSPGYTGELFF
>NA|TRBV10-1|TRBJ1-2|medium-sized
TGCGCCAGCAGTGAGATCGTTGACTATGGCTACACCTTC
CASSEIVDYGYTF
>TRBD1|TRBV11-2|TRBJ2-1|few
TGTGCCAGCAGCGCGCGACAGGGGGCAGGGGAGCAGTTCTTC
CASSARQGAGEQFF
>TRBD2|TRBV6-1|TRBJ2-7|few
TGTGCCAGCAGTGAAGAAACAGGCGGGAGTGCGGACGAGCAGTACTTC
CASSEETGGSADEQYF
>TRBD2|TRBV12-3/TRBV12-4|TRBJ2-1|few
TGTGCCAGCAGTTTACTACTAGCGGGTTTGGATGAGCAGTTCTTC
CASSLLLAGLDEQFF